Presented here are 25 T cell receptor beta chains from one specimen sequenced in a study of identifying expanded T cells in peripheral blood. Profiled with immunoSEQ multiplex PCR; TCRdb holds only in-frame clones, not every one. This sample has over 100,000 clones; about 87% occur once, and the top ten carry 8.4%. Sequencing was carried out using blood. These receptors were collected from a person aged 18-70 years in good health.

The gene calls are TRBV5-1 and TRBJ2-5, with 10 positions matching TRBD2. Germline V gene sequence: CDR1 SGHRS, CDR2 YFSETQ. The J segment lost 5 bases and the V segment lost 9 bases, leaving 13 bases of the junction unmatched. CDR3 length: 15 residues. The CDR3 coding sequence is TGCGCCACCATAGTGGGGCTAGCGGGAGTGGAGACCCAGTACTTC. Its protein product is CATIVGLAGVETQYF.

CDR3 region: CASSQEPGGANYGYTF. CDR3 DNA: TGCGCCAGCAGCCAAGAACCAGGCGGAGCTAACTATGGCTACACCTTC. The chain is built from TRBV4-1 and TRBJ1-2; D is uncertain. The CDR3 extends over 16 amino acids. The V gene lost 0 bases and the J gene lost 0 bases, with 11 bases spanning the gap. Germline loops: CDR1 MGHRA, CDR2 YSYEKL.

The chain employs TRBV12-5 and TRBJ1-1; possible D gene TRBD1, 5 bases. V was trimmed by 6 bases and J by 8 bases, leaving 13 bases between them. Germline lookup yields CDR1 LGHNT and CDR2 FRNRAP. This CDR3 has 12 residues. The CDR3 reads CASGPGPAEAFF. In nucleotides, the CDR3 is TGTGCTAGTGGACCGGGACCCGCGGAAGCTTTCTTT.

The CDR3 DNA sequence: TGTGCCAGCAGCTTAGTGGGGCTAGCGGGAGCACCTTACAATGAGCAGTTCTTC. Protein: CASSLVGLAGAPYNEQFF. The chain recombines TRBV7-8 with TRBJ2-1; 10 nucleotides line up with TRBD2. The V and J ends lost 1 base and 4 bases, in that order; junction bases with no gene match: 10. The CDR3 has 18 amino acids. Germline V CDR1 and CDR2: SGHVS, FQNEAQ.

This rearrangement joins TRBV19 to TRBJ2-7, with D unresolved. This CDR3 contains 13 residues. Trimming cost V 1 base and J 2 bases, with 6 bases left between them. Germline CDR1 LNHDA, CDR2 SQIVND (reference sequence). The CDR3 here is CASSIASAYEQYF. CDR3 coding DNA: TGTGCCAGTAGTATAGCGAGCGCCTACGAGCAGTACTTC.

This rearrangement joins TRBV29-1 to TRBJ2-3, with 9 bases aligning to TRBD1. The germline gives CDR1 SQVTM, CDR2 ANQGSEA. The trim removed 7 bases at V and 3 bases at J, leaving 8 bases unmatched. This CDR3 contains 14 residues. The DNA of the CDR3 is TGCAGCGCCCTACAGGGGGCAGGGACAGATACGCAGTATTTT. Encoded protein: CSALQGAGTDTQYF.

This clone is a singleton in its sample. The rearrangement links TRBV5-1 to TRBJ2-5, with D perhaps TRBD1 or TRBD2 (5 bases each). CDR3 size: 15 residues. Trimming left V 4 bases short and J 0 bases short, with 13 bases between. Per germline, CDR1 SGHRS and CDR2 YFSETQ. The CDR3 spells CASSTQGVYQETQYF. CDR3 sequence (DNA): TGCGCCAGCAGCACCCAGGGAGTATACCAAGAGACCCAGTACTTC. Based on the CDR3 plus reference TRBV5-1 and TRBJ2-5, the full variable domain is KAGVTQTPRYLIKTRGQQVTLSCSPISGHRSVSWYQQTPGQGLQFLFEYFSETQRNKGNFPGRFSGRQFSNSRSEMNVSTLELGDSALYLCASSTQGVYQETQYFGPGTRLLVL.

This rearrangement joins TRBV7-2 to TRBJ2-7; 8 nucleotides line up with TRBD1. The CDR3 is 15 amino acids. V was pared by 2 bases and J by 5 bases, with 8 bases of the junction left unmatched. Germline loops: CDR1 SGHTA, CDR2 FQGNSA. The CDR3 region has the DNA TGTGCCAGCAGCTTAAACAGGGGGATCAGAGACGAGCAGTACTTC. Amino acid sequence: CASSLNRGIRDEQYF.

The chain uses TRBV4-2 and TRBJ1-4; D is possibly TRBD1 (5 bases). V was trimmed by 0 bases and J by 7 bases, leaving 12 bases between them. Germline-derived CDR1 and CDR2 are LGHNA and YNFKEQ. The CDR3 has 15 amino acids. This CDR3 reads CASSQDLTASEKLFF. The CDR3 DNA follows: TGTGCCAGCAGCCAAGATTTGACAGCGTCTGAAAAACTGTTTTTT.

V and J are TRBV10-3 and TRBJ2-5; 12 positions match TRBD2. V was clipped by 3 bases and J by 4 bases; unmatched bases: 6. Looked up from germline, CDR1 is ENHRY and CDR2 is SYGVKD. This CDR3 comprises 16 residues. For the CDR3, the DNA is TGTGCCATCAGTGAAGAACTAGCGGGGGGCCGAGAGACCCAGTACTTC. Translating it yields CAISEELAGGRETQYF.

V and J are TRBV29-1 and TRBJ2-3, with D perhaps TRBD1 (5 bases). CDR1 and CDR2 (germline): SQVTM, ANQGSEA. The CDR3 is made up of 12 amino acids. V was trimmed by 7 bases and J by 4 bases, leaving 12 bases between them. This CDR3 reads CSASPRADTQYF. CDR3 nucleotides: TGCAGCGCGAGCCCCAGGGCAGATACGCAGTATTTT.

This rearrangement joins TRBV7-6 to TRBJ2-2; 16 bases match TRBD2. CDR1 is SGHVS and CDR2 is FNYEAQ in the germline V gene. V lost 5 bases and J lost 2; bases outside the gene matches: 5. The CDR3 covers 18 residues. This chain's CDR3 is CASSPGTSGGVNTGELFF. In DNA, the CDR3 is TGTGCCAGCAGCCCCGGGACTAGCGGGGGGGTTAACACCGGGGAGCTGTTTTTT.

V and J are TRBV5-1 and TRBJ2-1; D may be TRBD1 or TRBD2 (9 bases each). Germline values: CDR1 SGHRS, CDR2 YFSETQ. The V end lost 4 bases, the J end lost 7 bases, and 24 bases lay between the germline ends. This CDR3 is built from 17 residues. The DNA of the CDR3 is TGCGCCAGCAGCGAGACAGGGGGTTTGACTAGCGGAAATGAGCAGTTCTTC. This codes for CASSETGGLTSGNEQFF.

This chain connects TRBV9 to TRBJ1-1, with TRBD1 matching over 8 bases. This CDR3 is 15 amino acids long. Trimming cost V 1 base and J 1 base; bases outside gene matches: 3. CDR1 and CDR2 (germline): SGDLS, YYNGEE. CDR3 residues: CASSVRGTGNTEAFF. Written as DNA, the CDR3 is TGTGCCAGCAGCGTAAGAGGGACAGGGAACACTGAAGCTTTCTTT.

The chain joins TRBV10-2 to TRBJ2-7; TRBD2 matches at 10 bases. In germline, CDR1 is WSHSY, CDR2 SAAADI. With V trimmed by 10 bases and J by 3 bases, 9 bases remained unmatched. The CDR3 totals 14 residues. CDR3 residues: CATNGGTSDYEQYF. The CDR3 bases are TGCGCCACCAACGGAGGGACTAGCGACTACGAGCAGTACTTC.

The chain recombines TRBV6-1 with TRBJ1-4; D not resolved. CDR1 is MNHNS and CDR2 is SASEGT in the germline V gene. This CDR3 comprises 15 residues. The V end lost 4 bases, the J end lost 8 bases, and 17 bases lay between the germline ends. The CDR3 spells CASSGTFPEEEKLFF. The DNA of the CDR3 is TGTGCCAGCAGTGGAACTTTTCCCGAGGAGGAAAAACTGTTTTTT.

The chain employs TRBV30 and TRBJ1-6; D remains unclear. The length of the CDR3 is 12 residues. V was cut by 1 base and J by 10 bases, with 8 bases left in between. In germline, CDR1 is GTSNPN, CDR2 SVGIG (reference sequence). The CDR3 loop is CAWSALESPLHF. In nucleotides, the CDR3 is TGTGCCTGGAGTGCCCTTGAATCACCCCTCCACTTT. The entire variable domain, with the rest obtained from reference TRBV30 and TRBJ1-6, is as follows: SQTIHQWPATLVQPVGSPLSLECTVEGTSNPNLYWYRQAAGRGLQLLFYSVGIGQISSEVPQNLSASRPQDRQFILSSKKLLLSDSGFYLCAWSALESPLHFGNGTRLTVT.

The V gene is TRBV2, the J gene TRBJ1-1; 9 bases map to TRBD1. This CDR3 region has 13 residues. V trimming: 8 bases; J trimming: 5 bases; junction bases outside the gene matches: 6. The germline gives CDR1 SNHLY, CDR2 FYNNEI. The DNA of the CDR3 is TGTGCCAGCGGTGGACAGGGGTGGACTGAAGCTTTCTTT. It yields the protein CASGGQGWTEAFF. The whole variable domain, filled in from reference TRBV2 and TRBJ1-1, reads EPEVTQTPSHQVTQMGQEVILRCVPISNHLYFYWYRQILGQKVEFLVSFYNNEISEKSEIFDDQFSVERPDGSNFTLKIRSTKLEDSAMYFCASGGQGWTEAFFGQGTRLTVV.

The chain couples TRBV5-1 to TRBJ1-5; D is ambiguous. The V end lost 0 bases, the J end lost 3 bases, and 10 bases lay between the germline ends. Germline V lookup: CDR1 SGHRS, CDR2 YFSETQ. This CDR3 region has 15 residues. The CDR3 nucleotides read TGCGCCAGCAGCTTGGAGGGCAGGTTCAATCAGCCCCAGCATTTT. Amino acids: CASSLEGRFNQPQHF.

The rearrangement links TRBV7-6 to TRBJ2-1, with TRBD2 matching over 9 bases. The CDR3 runs 17 residues. J was trimmed by 8 bases and V by 4 bases; bases with no gene match: 15. The germline V gene has CDR1 SGHVS and CDR2 FNYEAQ. CDR3 sequence: CASSYSTGTSRFDEQFF. CDR3 nucleotide sequence: TGTGCCAGCAGCTACTCAACCGGGACTAGCCGATTCGATGAGCAGTTCTTC.

The rearrangement joins TRBV9 to TRBJ2-5; 8 positions match TRBD1. The V segment lost 0 bases and the J segment 7 bases; nucleotides outside the gene matches: 5. The CDR3 covers 14 residues. From germline, CDR1 is SGDLS and CDR2 YYNGEE. This chain's CDR3 is CASSVGQGWGTQYF. Here the CDR3 DNA reads TGTGCCAGCAGCGTAGGACAGGGGTGGGGGACCCAGTACTTC.

This chain joins TRBV7-2 and TRBJ1-2; D is possibly TRBD1 (5 bases). The CDR3 runs 15 residues. Germline V CDR1 and CDR2: SGHTA, FQGNSA. Trimming took off 1 base at V and 4 bases at J, with 13 bases between the two ends. Here the CDR3 reads CASSLVRDDIYGYTF. The CDR3 DNA reads as TGTGCCAGCAGCTTAGTAAGGGACGATATCTATGGCTACACCTTC.

The rearrangement joins TRBV2 to TRBJ2-2; 11 bases are shared with TRBD2. The germline gives CDR1 SNHLY, CDR2 FYNNEI. V shed 2 bases and J 5 bases; nucleotides not matched to a gene: 13. The CDR3 is 19 residues long. CDR3: CASSEYEPGLAEVTGELFF. CDR3 bases: TGTGCCAGCAGTGAATACGAACCGGGACTAGCGGAGGTTACCGGGGAGCTGTTTTTT.

The chain carries TRBV30 and TRBJ1-2; D uncertain. This CDR3 has 14 residues. Trimming left V 2 bases short and J 0 bases short, with 10 bases between. Germline V CDR1 and CDR2: GTSNPN, SVGIG (reference sequence). The CDR3 DNA sequence: TGTGCCTGGAGTCACAGTCCAACTAACTATGGCTACACCTTC. Its translation is CAWSHSPTNYGYTF.

The chain is built from TRBV6-4 and TRBJ2-3; TRBD2 might be the D (5 bases). The CDR3 is 16 residues long. Per germline, CDR1 MRHNA and CDR2 SNTAGT. Trimming took 0 bases from V and 0 from J, leaving 10 bases between them. The CDR3 loop is CASSDSIASSTDTQYF. The DNA of the CDR3 is TGTGCCAGCAGTGACTCGATAGCGTCTAGCACAGATACGCAGTATTTT.